One sample yielded the 14 T cell receptor beta chains listed below, sequenced in a study of shared clonotypes between healthy human individuals (TCRdb year 2020). The protocol used for the library was the immunoSEQ multiplex PCR assay. Here the immuneACCESS table is served through TCRdb, limited to in-frame sequences with V and J called. Missing clones are a known gap in these copies; in checked studies unresolved V genes cover under half, and the rest lacks a known reason. Present in this sample are 1.4 million or so clones, roughly 98.5% of which were seen just once. The top ten clonotypes cover around 0.33% of the sample. Sample: naive CD4+ T cells sorted from blood. The sample's cell subset or site label, decoded: CD45RA+ positively selected. These receptors were collected from a man aged 25-40 years in good health.

This clone was observed once. The chain combines TRBV10-2 with TRBJ2-4; D perhaps matches TRBD2 (5 bases). Trimming removed 2 bases from V and 3 bases from J, with 17 bases in between. CDR1 and CDR2 (germline): WSHSY, SAAADI. CDR3 size: 17 residues. CDR3 sequence reads: CASSETSLVLGKNIQYF. The CDR3 region has the DNA TGCGCCAGCAGTGAGACTAGTTTGGTTCTGGGCAAAAACATTCAGTACTTC.

The chain uses TRBV7-2 and TRBJ2-1, with unresolved D. The CDR3 sequence is 16 residues long. Per the germline V gene, CDR1 is SGHTA and CDR2 is FQGNSA. Trimming took off 4 bases at V and 0 bases at J, with 13 bases between the two ends. The CDR3 region has the DNA TGTGCCAGCAGCTCCCCACCGAGGAGCTCCTACAATGAGCAGTTCTTC. It yields the protein CASSSPPRSSYNEQFF.

The chain carries TRBV6-6 and TRBJ2-1; possibly TRBD2 for D (6 bases). The germline V gene has CDR1 MNHNY and CDR2 SVGAGI (reference sequence). Deletions cut 5 bases from V and 0 bases from J, with 11 bases between. The CDR3 extends over 15 amino acids. The chain's CDR3 is CASSLGLNSYNEQFF. In DNA, the CDR3 is TGTGCCAGCAGTCTCGGACTAAACTCCTACAATGAGCAGTTCTTC.

V and J are TRBV7-2 and TRBJ2-5; the match to TRBD1 covers 11 bases. This CDR3 region has 16 residues. V trimming: 5 bases; J trimming: 5 bases; junction bases outside the gene matches: 10. Per the germline V gene, CDR1 is SGHTA and CDR2 is FQGNSA. The CDR3 loop is CASSPPRTGGTETQYF. The CDR3 DNA reads as TGTGCCAGCAGCCCACCGAGGACAGGGGGCACGGAGACCCAGTACTTC. Filled out from reference TRBV7-2 and TRBJ2-5, the complete variable domain reads GAGVSQSPSNKVTEKGKDVELRCDPISGHTALYWYRQSLGQGLEFLIYFQGNSAPDKSGLPSDRFSAERTGGSVSTLTIQRTQQEDSAVYLCASSPPRTGGTETQYFGPGTRLLVL.

The J gene is TRBJ2-6, the V gene TRBV28; D gene unclear. This CDR3 spans 15 amino acids. Germline V gives CDR1 MDHEN, CDR2 SYDVKM. Trimming took 3 bases from V and 2 from J, leaving 8 bases between them. CDR3 in amino acids: CASSFNNPGANVLTF. As DNA, the CDR3 is TGTGCCAGCAGTTTCAATAACCCTGGGGCCAACGTCCTGACTTTC. Based on the CDR3 plus reference TRBV28 and TRBJ2-6, the full variable domain is DVKVTQSSRYLVKRTGEKVFLECVQDMDHENMFWYRQDPGLGLRLIYFSYDVKMKEKGDIPEGYSVSREKKERFSLILESASTNQTSMYLCASSFNNPGANVLTFGAGSRLTVL.

In its sample, this clone was seen once. The chain has TRBV5-1 and TRBJ2-6; 9 bases fit TRBD1. V shed 4 bases, J shed 0 bases, and the junction held 11 bases outside the gene matches. In germline, CDR1 is SGHRS, CDR2 YFSETQ. The CDR3 length is 19 residues. Here the CDR3 DNA reads TGCGCCAGCAGCCTGTTCGGGACAGGGCTAAACTCTGGGGCCAACGTCCTGACTTTC. It specifies CASSLFGTGLNSGANVLTF. Drawing the rest from reference TRBV5-1 and TRBJ2-6, the complete variable domain is KAGVTQTPRYLIKTRGQQVTLSCSPISGHRSVSWYQQTPGQGLQFLFEYFSETQRNKGNFPGRFSGRQFSNSRSEMNVSTLELGDSALYLCASSLFGTGLNSGANVLTFGAGSRLTVL.

The chain uses TRBV5-4 and TRBJ2-3, with TRBD2 matching 8 bases. The V gene's germline CDR1 is SGHNT and CDR2 YYREEE (reference sequence). V shed 3 bases and J 0 bases; nucleotides not matched to a gene: 9. This CDR3 has 17 amino acids. CDR3: CASSWGKRGTSTDTQYF. CDR3 coding DNA: TGTGCCAGCAGCTGGGGGAAGCGGGGGACTAGCACAGATACGCAGTATTTT. Supplemented by reference TRBV5-4 and TRBJ2-3, the full variable domain reads ETGVTQSPTHLIKTRGQQVTLRCSSQSGHNTVSWYQQALGQGPQFIFQYYREEENGRGNFPPRFSGLQFPNYSSELNVNALELDDSALYLCASSWGKRGTSTDTQYFGPGTRLTVL.

V usage is TRBV4-1 and J usage is TRBJ2-6, with D unclear. V was cut by 3 bases and J by 3 bases, with 12 bases left in between. CDR3 length equals 16 residues. CDR1 and CDR2 (germline): MGHRA, YSYEKL. The CDR3 sequence: CASSHDGPGGANVLTF. The CDR3 nucleotides read TGCGCCAGCAGCCACGACGGTCCAGGTGGGGCCAACGTCCTGACTTTC.

V usage is TRBV2 and J usage is TRBJ1-2; D might be TRBD1 (6 bases). The CDR3 covers 14 residues. Germline-derived CDR1 and CDR2 are SNHLY and FYNNEI. V shed 4 bases and J shed 0 bases, with 9 bases lying between them. CDR3 DNA sequence: TGTGCCAGCAGTGGGGAGGGGGCTAACTATGGCTACACCTTC. Translated: CASSGEGANYGYTF.

This rearrangement joins TRBV28 to TRBJ1-5, with D possibly being TRBD1 (5 bases). V was trimmed by 6 bases and J by 3 bases, leaving 9 bases between them. The CDR3 totals 13 residues. Germline assignment: CDR1 MDHEN and CDR2 SYDVKM. The CDR3 is CASSTGTNQPQHF. The CDR3 DNA sequence: TGTGCCAGCAGCACTGGGACCAATCAGCCCCAGCATTTT.

The chain recombines TRBV5-1 with TRBJ2-2, with D tentatively TRBD1 or TRBD2 (5 bases each). V was trimmed by 3 bases and J by 6 bases, leaving 18 bases between them. Germline CDR1 is SGHRS and CDR2 is YFSETQ. The CDR3 covers 16 residues. CDR3 region: CASSSWGFSSPGELFF. CDR3 DNA sequence: TGCGCCAGCAGCTCCTGGGGGTTCTCCTCGCCCGGGGAGCTGTTTTTT.

The V gene is TRBV6-4, the J gene TRBJ1-4; D may be TRBD1 (6 bases). Germline V gives CDR1 MRHNA, CDR2 SNTAGT. The CDR3 totals 14 residues. V gave up 8 bases and J gave up 7 bases, with 17 bases separating them. This CDR3 reads CASPTPTGGEKLFF. CDR3 DNA: TGTGCCAGCCCTACCCCGACAGGCGGTGAAAAACTGTTTTTT.

This rearrangement joins TRBV5-1 to TRBJ2-1; D possibly matches TRBD1 or TRBD2 (5 bases each). This CDR3 region has 14 residues. The V end was cut by 4 bases, the J end by 6 bases, with 14 bases between. Germline lookup yields CDR1 SGHRS and CDR2 YFSETQ. As DNA, the CDR3 is TGCGCCAGCAGCCAAAGGACAAGCGGCAATGAGCAGTTCTTC. Amino acid sequence: CASSQRTSGNEQFF.

This clone showed up just once. Other nucleotide sequences from this sample produce the same CDR3. The genes are TRBV7-9 and TRBJ2-7; the match to TRBD2 covers 11 bases. Germline loops: CDR1 SEHNR, CDR2 FQNEAQ (reference sequence). The CDR3 sequence is 14 residues long. The trim removed 6 bases at V and 5 bases at J, leaving 6 bases unmatched. The CDR3 loop reads CASSELAGVHEQYF. The DNA of the CDR3 is TGTGCCAGCAGTGAACTAGCGGGAGTCCACGAGCAGTACTTC. Using reference TRBV7-9 and TRBJ2-7 for the parts outside the CDR3, the full variable domain is DTGVSQNPRHKITKRGQNVTFRCDPISEHNRLYWYRQTLGQGPEFLTYFQNEAQLEKSRLLSDRFSAERPKGSFSTLEIQRTEQGDSAMYLCASSELAGVHEQYFGPGTRLTVT.